This T cell receptor beta chain was identified during a study of T-cell reconstitution after alpha-beta-depleted transplantation in children. A library of TCRbeta sequences, prepared with unique molecular identifiers, was generated. From the PCR reads, TCRdb called clonotypes with MiXCR, one entry per CDR3 protein. The repertoire holds approximately 640,000 distinct CDR3 sequences, with approximately 16% as singletons. The CDR3 has 15 residues. V shed 5 bases, J shed 0 bases, and the junction held 3 bases outside the gene matches. The germline gives CDR1 PRHDT, CDR2 FYEKMQ (reference sequence). This clonotype was seen at least ten times.

The receptor's source is a human donor who donated a stem cell graft to a child with acute myeloid leukemia. The chain couples TRBV13 to TRBJ2-7, with 11 bases aligning to TRBD2. Specimen: PBMCs from the stem cell graft donor, collected from the stem cell graft. The CDR3 protein is CASSTTSGGSYEQYF. CDR3 DNA sequence: TGTGCCAGCAGCACTACTAGCGGGGGCTCCTACGAGCAGTACTTC.